These 7 T cell receptor beta chains came from one sample sequenced in a study of beta chain features in type 1 diabetes. Points from the study as a whole: Type 1 diabetes patients had TCRB CDR3s that were shorter (moderately but significantly so) in all four CD4+ subsets.

Expressed TCRB transcripts were sequenced because the isolated RNA had all been reverse transcribed beforehand. Profiling relied on immunoSEQ multiplex PCR, and the TCRdb table lists in-frame clones only, not all of them. The profile shows 630,000 or so clones, over 12% of them singletons. These TCRs are of unknown antigen specificity. Sequencing was done on a sample of naive CD4+ T cells from blood. The receptor set was obtained from a man aged 18 to 29 with type 1 diabetes.

The rearrangement links TRBV7-2 to TRBJ1-6, with no clear D. The germline CDR1 and CDR2 sequences are SGHTA and FQGNSA. The CDR3 extends over 13 amino acids. Trimming shortened V by 1 base and J by 11 bases, and 9 bases separated the two germline ends. The DNA for the CDR3 is TGTGCCAGCAGCTTAGGTGGTCCGACACCCCTCCACTTT. Amino acid sequence: CASSLGGPTPLHF.

The V gene is TRBV6-5, the J gene TRBJ2-7; TRBD2 agrees at 8 bases. The ends lost 10 bases at V and 7 bases at J; junction bases unmatched: 15. The CDR3 is 14 residues long. Germline V lookup: CDR1 MNHEY, CDR2 SVGAGI. DNA of the CDR3: TGTGCCATCAGGCCGGGACTAGGGATAGGGGAGCAGTACTTC. Encoded protein: CAIRPGLGIGEQYF.

This clone was counted between two and nine times. The J gene is TRBJ2-3, the V gene TRBV4-2; 7 bases are shared with TRBD2. The CDR3 spans 18 residues. V lost 3 bases, J lost 6 bases, and 18 bases stayed unmatched. Germline V gene data show CDR1 as LGHNA and CDR2 as YNFKEQ. The CDR3 DNA is TGTGCCAGCAGCCAGGATCCCCCCCTGAGCGGGGTTCTGGATACGCAGTATTTT. Translating gives CASSQDPPLSGVLDTQYF.

This rearrangement joins TRBV29-1 to TRBJ2-2; TRBD1 agrees at 8 bases. The CDR3 contains 15 residues. The ends lost 6 bases at V and 6 bases at J; junction bases unmatched: 12. The germline CDR1 and CDR2 sequences are SQVTM and ANQGSEA. The CDR3, as DNA: TGCAGCGTGGACGAGGCAGACAGGGGTGCCGGGGAGCTGTTTTTT. Its protein product is CSVDEADRGAGELFF.

The chain employs TRBV25-1 and TRBJ1-1, with D hard to call. The CDR3 runs 17 residues. Germline CDR1 and CDR2: MGHDK and SYGVNS. The V end lost 8 bases, the J end lost 1 base, and 23 bases lay between the germline ends. The CDR3 DNA reads TGTGCCAGCTCCGCCAGTAAGAAAAGACACGAGAACACTGAAGCTTTCTTT. Its translation: CASSASKKRHENTEAFF.

This clone has a handful of counts. CDR3 nucleotides: TGTGCCAGCAGCTCAGAGGGGTATGGCTACACCTTC. Protein: CASSSEGYGYTF. The chain carries TRBV7-3 and TRBJ1-2, with D perhaps TRBD1 (5 bases). CDR1 is SGHTA, CDR2 FQGTGA, per germline. The CDR3 spans 12 residues. Trimming removed 4 bases from V and 5 bases from J, with 8 bases in between.

This clone has more than one count but fewer than ten. The chain is built from TRBV18 and TRBJ2-1; tentative D call: TRBD2 (5 bases). The CDR3 runs to 16 residues. CDR1 KGHSH and CDR2 LQKENI come from the germline V gene. Trimming left V 0 bases short and J 2 bases short, with 11 bases between. CDR3 DNA: TGTGCCAGCTCACCACCGGGCCGGACTGCCTACAATGAGCAGTTCTTC. As protein: CASSPPGRTAYNEQFF. Combining the CDR3 with reference TRBV18 and TRBJ2-1 gives the whole variable domain NAGVMQNPRHLVRRRGQEARLRCSPMKGHSHVYWYRQLPEEGLKFMVYLQKENIIDESGMPKERFSAEFPKEGPSILRIQQVVRGDSAAYFCASSPPGRTAYNEQFFGPGTRLTVL.